The clone carrying this T cell receptor (beta chain) has more than one count but fewer than ten. The data were obtained in a study of blood T cell repertoires in COVID-19. Whole-study context: The origin of the acute and convalescent COVID-19 samples was the United States, Italy and Spain. Sample material is recorded as cDNA or gDNA derived from T cells, B-cell-depleted T cells, or PBMCs.

The method was immunoSEQ multiplex PCR; TCRdb's version includes in-frame clones alone and lacks a portion of them. Counted here are 200,000 to 250,000 clones, around 84% occurring once; the ten biggest clones make up 4.5% to 6%. The CDR3 contains 15 residues. The germline gives CDR1 SGHKS, CDR2 YYEKEE (reference sequence). V dropped 0 bases and J dropped 4 bases, with 11 bases sitting between them. Sample: peripheral blood. This TCR was recovered from a woman aged 55-70 years who had recovered from COVID-19. V usage is TRBV5-5 and J usage is TRBJ1-3; D call uncertain. As DNA, the CDR3 is TGTGCCAGCAGCTTGGTCGGCGGGGTCGGAAACACCATATATTTT. This gives the protein CASSLVGGVGNTIYF.